The 23 T cell receptor beta chains below come from one sample, sequenced in a study of blood T cell repertoires in COVID-19 (dated by TCRdb to 2020 to 2021). The method was the immunoSEQ multiplex PCR assay. TCRdb stores this immuneACCESS table with in-frame sequences only. Part of the clones is absent; in the studies checked, under half of the shortfall reflects unresolved V genes, and no reason is known for the rest. Present in this sample are more than 95,000 clones, 79% of which were seen just once. The ten largest clones add up to about 40% of the sample. The sequenced material came from peripheral blood. These receptor sequences come from a man aged 35 to 55 with active or convalescent COVID-19.

V and J are TRBV4-2 and TRBJ2-3; tentative D call: TRBD1 (6 bases). Per the germline V gene, CDR1 is LGHNA and CDR2 is YNFKEQ. Between the trimmed V and J ends, which lost 0 bases and 6 bases, there was a span of 13 bases. This CDR3 contains 15 residues. The CDR3 is CASSQDAHRADTQYF. Here the CDR3 DNA reads TGTGCCAGCAGCCAAGATGCTCACAGGGCCGATACGCAGTATTTT.

The genes are TRBV12-5 and TRBJ2-1; D not certain. Germline CDR1 reads LGHNT; CDR2 reads FRNRAP. The CDR3 spans 16 residues. The V end lost 1 base, the J end lost 5 bases, and 15 bases lay between the germline ends. The CDR3 DNA reads as TGTGCTAGTGGTTTGGAGTTTCGGTCGCAGGACAATGAGCAGTTCTTC. Amino acids: CASGLEFRSQDNEQFF.

This chain joins TRBV11-3 and TRBJ1-5, with D perhaps matching TRBD1 (6 bases). With 5 bases removed from V and 3 bases from J, the gap between germline ends came to 11 bases. The CDR3 length is 14 residues. Germline-derived CDR1 and CDR2 are SGHNT and YENEEA. Here the CDR3 reads CASSAGQFNQPQHF. The DNA for the CDR3 is TGTGCCAGCAGCGCAGGACAGTTCAATCAGCCCCAGCATTTT.

The chain couples TRBV6-5 to TRBJ1-1, with D perhaps matching TRBD1 (5 bases). In germline, CDR1 is MNHEY, CDR2 SVGAGI. There are 13 residues in the CDR3. With 7 bases removed from V and 3 bases from J, the gap between germline ends came to 12 bases. CDR3 amino acids: CASNRQLDTEAFF. The CDR3 coding sequence is TGTGCCAGCAATAGACAGTTGGACACTGAAGCTTTCTTT.

This clone was recorded once. The chain links TRBV19 to TRBJ1-2; D uncertain. V was pared by 0 bases and J by 2 bases, with 4 bases between. This CDR3 has 13 residues. Looked up from germline, CDR1 is LNHDA and CDR2 is SQIVND (reference sequence). CDR3 sequence reads: CASSIDRNYGYTF. The DNA of the CDR3 is TGTGCCAGTAGTATAGACAGGAACTATGGCTACACCTTC. Based on the CDR3 plus reference TRBV19 and TRBJ1-2, the full variable domain is DGGITQSPKYLFRKEGQNVTLSCEQNLNHDAMYWYRQDPGQGLRLIYYSQIVNDFQKGDIAEGYSVSREKKESFPLTVTSAQKNPTAFYLCASSIDRNYGYTFGSGTRLTVV.

J is TRBJ2-3 and V is TRBV6-5; the D is unclear. The CDR3 has 13 amino acids. Trimming left V 3 bases short and J 6 bases short, with 10 bases between. Germline V gene data show CDR1 as MNHEY and CDR2 as SVGAGI. In DNA, the CDR3 is TGTGCCAGCAGTTATCTTGAACAGGATACGCAGTATTTT. Protein: CASSYLEQDTQYF.

The chain is built from TRBV6-1 and TRBJ2-3, with D possibly being TRBD2 (7 bases). The ends were cut back, 2 bases at V and 4 bases at J, with 13 bases in the middle. The CDR3 is made up of 15 amino acids. Germline V gene sequence: CDR1 MNHNS, CDR2 SASEGT. The DNA of the CDR3 is TGTGCCAGCAGTGAAAGGAGGGGGGGTGCAGATACGCAGTATTTT. Protein product: CASSERRGGADTQYF.

The chain links TRBV20-1 to TRBJ2-7; 11 nucleotides agree with TRBD2. V lost 3 bases to trimming and J lost 1 base; unmatched junction nucleotides: 8. Germline CDR1 and CDR2: DFQATT and SNEGSKA (reference sequence). This CDR3 contains 16 residues. The CDR3 nucleotides are TGCAGTGCTAGTACGCCTAGCGGGAGGAAATCCTACGAGCAGTACTTC. This gives the protein CSASTPSGRKSYEQYF.

The V and J genes are TRBV2 and TRBJ1-1, with a weak D call TRBD1 (5 bases). Trimming shortened V by 7 bases and J by 6 bases, and 18 bases separated the two germline ends. This CDR3 has 14 residues. Per the germline V gene, CDR1 is SNHLY and CDR2 is FYNNEI. The CDR3 sequence is CASKRGGYVPEAFF. In nucleotides, the CDR3 is TGTGCCAGCAAACGGGGGGGGTACGTTCCTGAAGCTTTCTTT.

A remark on this clone: The germline gene is not matched at one end of the junction; a read error may be the cause. The gene calls are TRBV14 and TRBJ2-7; 9 nucleotides match TRBD1. This CDR3 spans 18 amino acids. Germline values: CDR1 SGHDN, CDR2 FVKESK. The CDR3 DNA is TGTGCCAGCAGCCAAGTCGGTCCCGGGACAGGGAAACCTTACGCGCAGTACTTC. Residues: CASSQVGPGTGKPYAQYF.

This chain joins TRBV5-6 and TRBJ1-1; D possibly corresponds to TRBD1 (6 bases). Trimming removed 0 bases from V and 3 bases from J, with 18 bases in between. The V gene's germline CDR1 is SGHDT and CDR2 YYEEEE. The CDR3 sequence is 17 residues long. CDR3 sequence reads: CASSLEGQWAEDTEAFF. The CDR3 DNA sequence: TGTGCCAGCAGCTTGGAAGGACAGTGGGCAGAGGACACTGAAGCTTTCTTT.

In its sample, this clone was seen once. V is TRBV7-9 and J is TRBJ2-7; D is perhaps TRBD2 (5 bases). Deletions cut 5 bases from V and 0 bases from J, with 20 bases between. The CDR3 covers 17 residues. The germline V gene encodes CDR1 SEHNR and CDR2 FQNEAQ (reference sequence). CDR3 sequence: CASSLVGGTGSSYEQYF. The CDR3 DNA sequence: TGTGCCAGCAGCCTCGTCGGAGGCACGGGGAGCTCCTACGAGCAGTACTTC.

The CDR3 loop is CASSLMLGSSGNTIYF. The CDR3 coding sequence is TGTGCCAGCAGTTTGATGCTTGGGAGCTCTGGAAACACCATATATTTT. This chain uses TRBV28 with TRBJ1-3; D is unclear. The CDR3 consists of 16 residues. V lost 3 bases, J lost 0 bases, and 12 bases lay in between. Germline V lookup: CDR1 MDHEN, CDR2 SYDVKM.

The rearrangement links TRBV6-5 to TRBJ2-7; the D gene is possibly TRBD1 (5 bases). Germline-derived CDR1 and CDR2 are MNHEY and SVGAGI. This CDR3 region has 15 residues. V was cut by 1 base and J by 5 bases, with 15 bases left in between. CDR3 sequence: CASSYLGLSGNEQYF. In nucleotides, the CDR3 is TGTGCCAGCAGTTACTTGGGTCTATCAGGGAACGAGCAGTACTTC.

The rearrangement uses TRBV4-1 and TRBJ1-1; D remains unclear. Trimming left V 2 bases short and J 4 bases short, with 14 bases between. This CDR3 is 15 amino acids long. CDR1 and CDR2 from the germline V gene are MGHRA and YSYEKL. In DNA form, the CDR3 reads TGCGCCAGCAGCCAACCCCGAGGCTCCTTCACTGAAGCTTTCTTT. Amino acids: CASSQPRGSFTEAFF.

The CDR3 protein is CASSPQALGAGNTIYF. Written as DNA, the CDR3 is TGTGCCAGCAGCCCACAAGCCCTCGGGGCTGGAAACACCATATATTTT. The chain couples TRBV9 to TRBJ1-3; the D is unclear. Germline-derived CDR1 and CDR2 are SGDLS and YYNGEE. This CDR3 is built from 16 residues. V was trimmed by 4 bases and J by 2 bases, leaving 16 bases between them.

The chain has TRBV18 and TRBJ1-3; 7 positions match TRBD1. V dropped 6 bases and J dropped 13; count of bases not matched to a gene: 18. Per germline, CDR1 KGHSH and CDR2 LQKENI. The CDR3 runs to 15 residues. The CDR3 protein is CASSAGTAKETKIYF. Written as DNA, the CDR3 is TGTGCCAGCTCGGCCGGGACAGCCAAGGAAACAAAGATATATTTT.

This chain joins TRBV4-1 and TRBJ2-1; 9 bases agree with TRBD2. Germline CDR1 is MGHRA and CDR2 is YSYEKL. The CDR3 sequence is 15 residues long. V was pared by 3 bases and J by 5 bases, with 5 bases of the junction left unmatched. The CDR3 loop is CASSQLGLANNEQFF. The CDR3 DNA sequence: TGCGCCAGCAGCCAGCTGGGACTAGCCAACAATGAGCAGTTCTTC.

The V call is TRBV19, the J call TRBJ2-1, with 8 bases matching TRBD1. V gave up 0 bases and J gave up 4 bases; unmatched junction bases: 2. CDR1 and CDR2 from the germline V gene are LNHDA and SQIVND (reference sequence). This CDR3 has 15 amino acids. CDR3 DNA: TGTGCCAGTAGTATAGAAGGACAGGGTTACAATGAGCAGTTCTTC. This gives the protein CASSIEGQGYNEQFF.

This sequence joins TRBV5-1 and TRBJ2-2; TRBD1 is a possible D gene (5 bases). Germline assignment: CDR1 SGHRS and CDR2 YFSETQ. The CDR3 is 14 amino acids. The V and J ends lost 1 base and 5 bases respectively, with 9 bases between them. In DNA form, the CDR3 reads TGCGCCAGCAGCTTGAGGGGTAGGACCGGGGAGCTGTTTTTT. Residues: CASSLRGRTGELFF.

V gene TRBV15 combines with J gene TRBJ1-5; D is undetermined. The CDR3 has 16 amino acids. The V and J ends lost 3 bases and 5 bases respectively, with 17 bases between them. Germline V gene data show CDR1 as LNHNV and CDR2 as YYDKDF (reference sequence). CDR3 protein: CATSRDRGGSYQPQHF. CDR3 DNA: TGTGCCACCAGCAGGGACCGAGGAGGCTCTTATCAGCCCCAGCATTTT.

V gene TRBV5-1 combines with J gene TRBJ2-1; 12 nucleotides match TRBD2. The CDR3 extends over 15 amino acids. Germline V CDR1 and CDR2: SGHRS, YFSETQ. J was trimmed by 3 bases and V by 4 bases; bases with no gene match: 2. CDR3 residues: CASSPTSGGYNEQFF. As DNA, the CDR3 is TGCGCCAGCAGCCCGACTAGCGGGGGCTACAATGAGCAGTTCTTC.

The chain joins TRBV10-3 to TRBJ1-1; D is unresolved. Germline CDR1 ENHRY, CDR2 SYGVKD. This CDR3 contains 12 residues. Trimming took 4 bases from V and 8 from J, leaving 11 bases between them. CDR3 nucleotide sequence: TGTGCCATCAGTGGTTTGGGCATCGAAGCTTTCTTT. The encoded protein is CAISGLGIEAFF.